The clone carrying this T cell receptor (beta chain) was recorded only once. The CDR3 has 13 residues. Germline CDR1 reads MGHDK; CDR2 reads SYGVNS. V was shortened by 10 bases and J by 5 bases, with 17 bases between the two germline ends. The data belong to a study of blood T cell repertoires in COVID-19. Study information: Acute-phase and convalescent COVID-19 samples originated in the United States, Italy and Spain. Sample material is recorded as cDNA or gDNA derived from T cells, B-cell-depleted T cells, or PBMCs.

As handled by the study authors: How many nucleated cells were present was estimated from reference gene primer amplification. Libraries were prepared by immunoSEQ multiplex PCR; TCRdb keeps only in-frame clonotypes and omits some of them. V, J and clone size are taken as reported in that table, and D and trimming were inferred from the DNA itself. The sample records some 170,000 clones, 87% being singletons. The receptor comes from a woman aged 45-65 years with acute or convalescent COVID-19. The J gene is TRBJ1-1, the V gene TRBV25-1; tentative D call: TRBD1 (5 bases). Material for sequencing was peripheral blood. Written as DNA, the CDR3 is TGTGCCACCAGCATAGGGGTGGCGACTGAAGCTTTCTTT. Translating gives CATSIGVATEAFF. Together with reference TRBV25-1 and TRBJ1-1, the CDR3 gives the full variable domain: EADIYQTPRYLVIGTGKKITLECSQTMGHDKMYWYQQDPGMELHLIHYSYGVNSTEKGDLSSESTVSRIRTEHFPLTLESARPSHTSQYLCATSIGVATEAFFGQGTRLTVV.